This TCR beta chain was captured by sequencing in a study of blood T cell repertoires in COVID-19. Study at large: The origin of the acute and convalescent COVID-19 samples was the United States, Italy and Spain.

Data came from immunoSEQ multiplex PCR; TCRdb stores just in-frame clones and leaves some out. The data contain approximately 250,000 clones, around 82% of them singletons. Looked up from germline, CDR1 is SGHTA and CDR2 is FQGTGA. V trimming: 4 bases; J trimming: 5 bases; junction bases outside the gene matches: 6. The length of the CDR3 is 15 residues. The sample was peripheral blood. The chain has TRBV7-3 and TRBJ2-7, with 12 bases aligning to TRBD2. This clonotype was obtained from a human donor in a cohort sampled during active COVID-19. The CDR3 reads CASSSSGRAGDEQYF. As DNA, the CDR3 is TGTGCCAGCAGCTCTAGCGGGAGGGCAGGGGACGAGCAGTACTTC.